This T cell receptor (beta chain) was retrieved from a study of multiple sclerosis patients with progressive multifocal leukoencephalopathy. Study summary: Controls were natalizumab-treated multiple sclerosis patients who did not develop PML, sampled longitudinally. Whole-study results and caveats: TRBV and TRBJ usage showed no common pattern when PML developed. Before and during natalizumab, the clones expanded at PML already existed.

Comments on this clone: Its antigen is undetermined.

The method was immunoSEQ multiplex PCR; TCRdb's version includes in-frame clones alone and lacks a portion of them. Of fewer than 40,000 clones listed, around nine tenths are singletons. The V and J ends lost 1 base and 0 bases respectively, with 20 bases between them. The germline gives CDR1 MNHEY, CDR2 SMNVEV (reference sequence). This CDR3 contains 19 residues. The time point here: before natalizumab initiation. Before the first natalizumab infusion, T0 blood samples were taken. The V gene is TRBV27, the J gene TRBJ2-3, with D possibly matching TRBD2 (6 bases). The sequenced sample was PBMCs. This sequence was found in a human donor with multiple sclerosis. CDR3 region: CASSLFYAGGTTSTDTQYF. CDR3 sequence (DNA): TGTGCCAGCAGTTTATTTTATGCCGGGGGTACAACTAGCACAGATACGCAGTATTTT.